The TCR beta chain under discussion was sequenced for a study of blood T cell repertoires in COVID-19. In the study's own analysis: Amplification of reference gene primers was used by the study to estimate nucleated cell counts. Produced via immunoSEQ multiplex PCR; TCRdb's table is partial and in-frame only. The V and J calls and clone size were taken over from that table, and D and trimming were inferred from the DNA. In the table there are about 220,000 clones, around 86% of which are singletons. Seattle-derived patients entered the study during active infection and were followed longitudinally. The CDR3 totals 12 residues. The germline V gene has CDR1 MDHEN and CDR2 SYDVKM. Trimming pared 6 bases from V and 5 bases from J, leaving 8 bases between.

The clonotype was recovered from a woman of 80 years or more with COVID-19, enrolled during active disease. V and J are TRBV28 and TRBJ1-5; D gene uncertain. What was sequenced was peripheral blood. The CDR3 is CASRRDYQPQHF. In DNA form, the CDR3 reads TGTGCCAGCAGACGGGATTATCAGCCCCAGCATTTT.